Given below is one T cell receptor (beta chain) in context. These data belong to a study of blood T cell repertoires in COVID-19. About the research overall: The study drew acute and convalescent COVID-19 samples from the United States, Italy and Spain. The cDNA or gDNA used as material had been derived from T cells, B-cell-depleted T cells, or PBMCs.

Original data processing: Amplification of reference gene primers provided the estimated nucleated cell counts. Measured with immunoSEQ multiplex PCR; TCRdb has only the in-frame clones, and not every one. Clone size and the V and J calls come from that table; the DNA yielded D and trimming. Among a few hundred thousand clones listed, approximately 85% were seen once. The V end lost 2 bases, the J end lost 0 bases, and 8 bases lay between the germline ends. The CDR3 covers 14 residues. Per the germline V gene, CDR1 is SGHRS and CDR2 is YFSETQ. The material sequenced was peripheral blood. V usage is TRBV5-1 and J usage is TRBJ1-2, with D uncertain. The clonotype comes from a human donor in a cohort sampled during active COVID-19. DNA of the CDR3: TGCGCCAGCAGCTTAGGCGGCCCTAACTATGGCTACACCTTC. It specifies CASSLGGPNYGYTF.